This entry lists 18 T cell receptor beta chains sequenced from one sample in a study of blood T cell repertoires in COVID-19. Generated by immunoSEQ multiplex PCR, the TCRdb table keeps only in-frame clones and is missing some. Among about 190,000 clones listed, about 80% were seen once. Sequenced: peripheral blood. All receptors derive from a woman aged 55-75 years with COVID-19, enrolled during active disease.

Only one count was recorded for this clone. The chain carries TRBV6-2 or TRBV6-3 and TRBJ2-5; 10 positions match TRBD1. V dropped 2 bases and J dropped 3; count of bases not matched to a gene: 9. This CDR3 comprises 17 residues. In germline, CDR1 is MNHEY, CDR2 SVGEGT. CDR3 loop: CASSYAKTGGPEETQYF. Here the CDR3 DNA reads TGTGCCAGCAGTTACGCAAAGACAGGGGGCCCCGAAGAGACCCAGTACTTC.

V usage is TRBV7-8 and J usage is TRBJ2-7; tentative D call: TRBD2 (5 bases). Germline CDR1 reads SGHVS; CDR2 reads FQNEAQ. The CDR3 runs to 15 residues. V lost 1 base and J 5 bases, leaving 15 bases between the germline ends. The CDR3 here is CASSLEVGDLNEQYV. CDR3 nucleotide sequence: TGTGCCAGCAGCTTAGAAGTCGGGGATCTTAACGAGCAGTACGTC.

This clone was found once. The gene calls are TRBV6-5 and TRBJ1-1; 10 bases are shared with TRBD1. The CDR3 covers 15 residues. V gave up 6 bases and J gave up 3 bases; unmatched junction bases: 7. Per germline, CDR1 MNHEY and CDR2 SVGAGI. CDR3 coding DNA: TGTGCCAGCAGGCGACAGGGGGCGCAGGACACTGAAGCTTTCTTT. Translation: CASRRQGAQDTEAFF.

V gene TRBV11-2 combines with J gene TRBJ1-1; D is ambiguous. V lost 4 bases and J 10 bases, leaving 16 bases between the germline ends. The CDR3 extends over 13 amino acids. Germline V gene lookup returns CDR1 SGHAT and CDR2 FQNNGV. The CDR3 loop is CASSSSVTGIAFF. CDR3 sequence (DNA): TGTGCCAGCAGCTCCAGCGTAACTGGAATAGCTTTCTTT.

The chain combines TRBV7-9 with TRBJ1-5; 9 bases agree with TRBD1. This CDR3 has 16 residues. The trim removed 1 base at V and 6 bases at J, leaving 7 bases unmatched. CDR1 is SEHNR and CDR2 is FQNEAQ in the germline V gene (reference sequence). The CDR3 loop reads CASSLGSQGASQPQHF. As DNA, the CDR3 is TGTGCCAGCAGCTTAGGATCACAGGGGGCGAGTCAGCCCCAGCATTTT.

The V gene is TRBV5-1, the J gene TRBJ2-1, with D tentatively TRBD1 (6 bases). CDR1 and CDR2 (germline): SGHRS, YFSETQ. The CDR3 runs to 15 residues. The V gene lost 0 bases and the J gene lost 5 bases, with 12 bases spanning the gap. CDR3 nucleotide sequence: TGCGCCAGCAGCTTGGCAGGGGATCCTCACAATGAGCAGTTCTTC. Translated: CASSLAGDPHNEQFF.

The chain uses TRBV19 and TRBJ2-1; 8 bases fit TRBD1. The CDR3 has 13 residues. V trimming: 7 bases; J trimming: 5 bases; junction bases outside the gene matches: 4. Per the germline V gene, CDR1 is LNHDA and CDR2 is SQIVND (reference sequence). The CDR3 protein is CASTGQGHNEQFF. The CDR3 DNA reads as TGTGCCAGTACCGGACAGGGTCACAATGAGCAGTTCTTC.

This clone appeared once. This chain links TRBV11-2 with TRBJ2-5, with D perhaps matching TRBD2 (6 bases). The CDR3 contains 14 residues. The V end was cut by 5 bases, the J end by 6 bases, with 16 bases between. CDR1 is SGHAT, CDR2 FQNNGV, per germline. The CDR3 region has the DNA TGTGCCAGCAGCCTAGGGACTGCCAGGAAGACCCAGTACTTC. Its translation is CASSLGTARKTQYF.

CDR3 residues: CASSYAFQGVTEAFF. CDR3 sequence (DNA): TGTGCCAGCAGCTACGCATTTCAGGGGGTAACTGAAGCTTTCTTT. The rearrangement joins TRBV7-9 to TRBJ1-1; TRBD1 matches 7 bases. The V and J ends lost 4 bases and 5 bases, in that order; junction bases with no gene match: 10. Germline V gene lookup returns CDR1 SEHNR and CDR2 FQNEAQ (reference sequence). The CDR3 length is 15 residues.

Points on this clone: In the same sample, other DNA sequences code for this CDR3. The V call is TRBV6-5, the J call TRBJ1-3; the D is unclear. V was pared by 5 bases and J by 0 bases, with 5 bases between. This CDR3 spans 13 amino acids. Germline lookup yields CDR1 MNHEY and CDR2 SVGAGI. In DNA, the CDR3 is TGTGCCAGCAGTCGGAGCTCTGGAAACACCATATATTTT. Amino acid sequence: CASSRSSGNTIYF.

This chain connects TRBV7-2 to TRBJ2-7; 7 nucleotides match TRBD2. Germline values: CDR1 SGHTA, CDR2 FQGNSA. The CDR3 runs 15 residues. After removal of 1 base from V and 3 bases from J, the junction contained 6 bases not matched to a gene. The CDR3 protein is CASSLEVSGGYEQYF. CDR3 nucleotide sequence: TGTGCCAGCAGCTTAGAAGTCTCGGGAGGCTACGAGCAGTACTTC.

The chain recombines TRBV2 with TRBJ1-2; D not resolved. There are 14 residues in the CDR3. V lost 3 bases, J lost 8 bases, and 16 bases lay in between. CDR1 SNHLY and CDR2 FYNNEI come from the germline V gene. The CDR3 sequence is CASSDDREGRGYTF. CDR3 in DNA: TGTGCCAGCAGTGACGACCGCGAGGGTCGAGGCTACACCTTC.

The chain joins TRBV10-3 to TRBJ2-6; D remains ambiguous. This CDR3 is 17 amino acids long. CDR1 and CDR2 (germline): ENHRY, SYGVKD. Trimming removed 2 bases from V and 0 bases from J, with 11 bases in between. The CDR3 sequence: CAISETRVSSGANVLTF. The CDR3 nucleotides read TGTGCCATCAGTGAGACCCGGGTGTCCTCTGGGGCCAACGTCCTGACTTTC.

The CDR3 spells CASSQEFWGVYTEAFF. The CDR3 region has the DNA TGTGCCAGCAGCCAAGAGTTTTGGGGGGTTTATACTGAAGCTTTCTTT. The chain uses TRBV3-1 (or the pseudogene TRBV3-2) and TRBJ1-1, with TRBD1 as a possible D gene (5 bases). V shed 0 bases and J shed 5 bases, with 16 bases lying between them. This CDR3 region has 16 residues. Germline CDR1 is LGHDT and CDR2 is YNNKEL (reference sequence).

The V and J genes are TRBV24-1 and TRBJ1-2; tentatively, D is TRBD1 (6 bases). Trimming cost V 5 bases and J 6 bases, with 15 bases left between them. The CDR3 contains 14 residues. Germline assignment: CDR1 KGHDR and CDR2 SFDVKD. The CDR3 nucleotides read TGTGCCACCAGTGCCCCCACAGGGATCGATGGCTACACCTTC. This sequence encodes CATSAPTGIDGYTF.

J is TRBJ2-1 and V is TRBV21-1; the table's D call, TRBD2, was not checked against the DNA. TRBV21-1 is shown as a pseudogene. CDR3 size: 17 residues. The DNA for the CDR3 is TGTGCCAGCAGCAAAGCAGAGTTTGGGAGAGGTTACAATGAGCAGTTCTTC. This translates into CASSKAEFGRGYNEQFF.

The chain carries TRBV5-6 and TRBJ2-7; TRBD1 matches 9 bases. Trimming at V came to 4 bases and at J to 2 bases, leaving 13 bases not matched to a gene. Germline V lookup: CDR1 SGHDT, CDR2 YYEEEE. The CDR3 length is 17 residues. CDR3 nucleotide sequence: TGTGCCAGCAGCCGAGGGGACAGGGCCGATACTACCTACGAGCAGTACGTC. It encodes CASSRGDRADTTYEQYV.

The V call is TRBV30, the J call TRBJ2-7; 7 nucleotides match TRBD1. Germline CDR1 GTSNPN, CDR2 SVGIG (reference sequence). The CDR3 is made up of 15 amino acids. V shed 0 bases and J 0 bases; nucleotides not matched to a gene: 5. The CDR3 region is CAWSVRQGYSYEQYF. Here the CDR3 DNA reads TGTGCCTGGAGTGTAAGACAGGGATACTCCTACGAGCAGTACTTC.